The rows below give T cell receptor beta chains drawn from one sample of a study of beta chain features in type 1 diabetes. Profiling relied on immunoSEQ multiplex PCR, and the TCRdb table lists in-frame clones only, not all of them. The sample lists a few hundred thousand clones; roughly 13% were seen once. The sample taken for sequencing was naive CD4+ T cells from blood. These receptors were obtained from a woman aged 18-30 years with type 1 diabetes. Both conserved end residues are part of each CDR3. The D gene is left open where the match is weak. Size values are once, few and many counts, or a class for expanded clones, and some rows have none.

>TRBJ1-2|TRBV4-3|few|TRBD1
CASSQAPGQGYGYTF
TGCGCCAGCAGCCAAGCTCCGGGACAGGGCTATGGCTACACCTTC
>TRBJ2-1|TRBV29-1|few|TRBD2
CSVQIGLAGSYNEQFF
TGCAGCGTTCAAATCGGTCTAGCGGGATCCTACAATGAGCAGTTCTTC
>TRBJ1-1|TRBV28|.|TRBD1
CASSLGQYPGEAFF
TGTGCCAGCAGTCTGGGACAGTACCCAGGTGAAGCTTTCTTT
>TRBJ2-1|TRBV4-1|.|.
CASSPGARGRGNEQFF
TGCGCCAGCAGCCCTGGGGCCAGGGGAAGGGGGAATGAGCAGTTCTTC
>TRBJ2-5|TRBV11-2|.|.
CASRKPGLGGQETQYF
TGTGCCAGCCGAAAACCCGGTTTGGGGGGTCAAGAGACCCAGTACTTC
>TRBJ2-3|TRBV5-1|few|TRBD2
CASSHQAGLKDTQYF
TGCGCCAGCTCACATCAAGCGGGACTGAAAGATACGCAGTATTTT
>TRBJ2-5|TRBV7-2|.|TRBD2
CASMAGERYQETQYF
TGTGCCAGCATGGCGGGAGAAAGGTACCAAGAGACCCAGTACTTC
>TRBJ2-7|TRBV7-2|.|TRBD1
CASSRIPGQGREQYF
TGTGCCAGCAGCCGTATCCCGGGACAGGGACGCGAGCAGTACTTC
>TRBJ1-2|TRBV29-1|few|TRBD1
CSVPFGTVNYGYTF
TGCAGCGTTCCTTTCGGGACAGTAAACTATGGCTACACCTTC
>TRBJ2-1|TRBV18|.|.
CASSPPSGYYNEQFF
TGTGCCAGCTCACCACCGAGCGGATATTACAATGAGCAGTTCTTC
>TRBJ2-1|TRBV2|few|TRBD2
CASIHRGLAGDHNEQFF
TGTGCCAGCATTCACAGAGGACTAGCGGGGGACCACAATGAGCAGTTCTTC
>TRBJ2-1|TRBV12-5|few|TRBD2
CASGLVLGGRVEQFF
TGTGCTAGTGGTTTGGTACTAGGAGGGAGGGTTGAGCAGTTCTTC
>TRBJ1-1|TRBV25-1|few|TRBD1
CASSESPGQGAPEAFF
TGTGCCAGCAGTGAGTCCCCGGGACAGGGGGCACCTGAAGCTTTCTTT
>TRBJ2-1|TRBV5-1|few|.
CASSPQASYNEQFF
TGCGCCAGCAGCCCCCAGGCCTCCTACAATGAGCAGTTCTTC
>TRBJ2-3|TRBV6-6|.|TRBD2
CASSYLLAGGGSTQYF
TGTGCCAGCAGTTACCTACTAGCGGGAGGTGGGAGTACGCAGTATTTT
>TRBJ1-2|TRBV5-6|.|TRBD1
CASSLRTGGFSYYGYTF
TGTGCCAGCAGCCTGAGGACAGGGGGCTTCTCCTACTATGGCTACACCTTC
>TRBJ1-2|TRBV2|few|.
CASSPYSVNYGYTF
TGTGCCAGCAGTCCGTATAGCGTTAACTATGGCTACACCTTC
>TRBJ2-7|TRBV28|.|.
CASSLEKWGSSYEQYF
TGTGCCAGCAGTTTGGAAAAGTGGGGCTCTAGCTACGAGCAGTACTTC
>TRBJ1-4|TRBV28|.|.
CASSSHEKLFF
TGTGCCAGCAGCTCCCATGAAAAACTGTTTTTT
>TRBJ1-2|TRBV29-1|.|.
CSVERQGVINYGYTF
TGCAGCGTTGAAAGACAAGGGGTTATTAACTATGGCTACACCTTC
>TRBJ2-1|TRBV28|.|.
CASSDASVSTYNEQFF
TGTGCCAGCAGCGATGCTTCTGTCTCTACCTACAATGAGCAGTTCTTC
>TRBJ2-2|TRBV7-6|.|TRBD2
CASSLLVGTSGPSGELFF
TGTGCCAGCAGCTTATTGGTAGGGACTAGCGGACCCTCCGGGGAGCTGTTTTTT
>TRBJ2-1|TRBV15|.|.
CATSVSRSSYNEQFF
TGTGCCACCAGCGTTAGCAGAAGCTCCTACAATGAGCAGTTCTTC
>TRBJ2-3|TRBV5-4|few|.
CASSSTASTDTQYF
TGTGCCAGCAGCTCGACAGCTAGCACAGATACGCAGTATTTT
>TRBJ2-1|TRBV9|few|TRBD2
CASSVDPSGITMMQFF
TGTGCCAGCAGCGTAGACCCTAGCGGGATTACAATGATGCAGTTCTTC
>TRBJ2-1|TRBV28|few|.
CASSPTSIMGEQFF
TGTGCCAGCAGTCCGACTAGTATAATGGGTGAGCAGTTCTTC
>TRBJ1-5|TRBV10-3|.|.
CAISGGDGLEGSNQPQHF
TGTGCCATCAGTGGGGGGGACGGCTTAGAGGGGAGCAATCAGCCCCAGCATTTT
>TRBJ2-1|TRBV18|few|.
CASSPRATPSEQFF
TGTGCCAGCTCACCACGGGCCACCCCCAGTGAGCAGTTCTTC
>TRBJ1-1|TRBV4-2|.|TRBD1
CASSHGGTGRDTEAFF
TGTGCCAGCAGCCATGGAGGGACAGGGAGGGACACTGAAGCTTTCTTT
>TRBJ1-1|TRBV30|few|.
CAWNRDRWVTEAFF
TGTGCCTGGAATCGAGACAGGTGGGTCACTGAAGCTTTCTTT
>TRBJ2-1|TRBV7-2|few|.
CASSLAGRDYNEQFF
TGTGCCAGCAGCTTAGCGGGGCGGGACTACAATGAGCAGTTCTTC
>TRBJ2-3|TRBV7-2|few|TRBD2
CASSSGLAGAVDTQYF
TGTGCCAGCAGCTCGGGACTAGCGGGAGCCGTAGATACGCAGTATTTT
>TRBJ2-3|TRBV2|.|TRBD2
CASTTTSFTDTQYF
TGTGCCAGCACCACGACTAGCTTCACAGATACGCAGTATTTT
>TRBJ1-5|TRBV28|.|.
CASKNPGQWGWPQHF
TGTGCCAGCAAAAACCCCGGACAGTGGGGTTGGCCCCAGCATTTT
>TRBJ2-5|TRBV5-1|.|.
CASSLGTGEETQYF
TGCGCCAGCAGCTTGGGTACCGGAGAGGAGACCCAGTACTTC
>TRBJ2-1|TRBV5-1|.|.
CASSPQGFMDNEQFF
TGCGCCAGCAGTCCTCAGGGTTTTATGGACAATGAGCAGTTCTTC
>TRBJ2-5|TRBV18|.|.
CATADRIQETQYF
TGTGCCACCGCCGACAGGATCCAAGAGACCCAGTACTTC